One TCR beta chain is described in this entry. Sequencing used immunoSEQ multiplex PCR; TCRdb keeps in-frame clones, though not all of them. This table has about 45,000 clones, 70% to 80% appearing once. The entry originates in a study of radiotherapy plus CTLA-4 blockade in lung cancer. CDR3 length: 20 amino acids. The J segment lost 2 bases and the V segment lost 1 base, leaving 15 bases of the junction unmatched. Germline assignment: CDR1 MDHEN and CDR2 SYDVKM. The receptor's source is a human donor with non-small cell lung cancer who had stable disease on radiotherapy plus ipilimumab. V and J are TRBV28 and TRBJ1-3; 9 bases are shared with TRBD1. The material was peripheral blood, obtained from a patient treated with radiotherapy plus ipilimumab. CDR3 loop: CASSLYGAAGTGPAGNTIYF. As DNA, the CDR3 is TGTGCCAGCAGTTTATACGGCGCCGCCGGGACAGGGCCCGCTGGAAACACCATATATTTT.